A selection of T cell receptor beta chains follows, all from one sample in a study of blood T cell repertoires in COVID-19. The assay was immunoSEQ multiplex PCR, and TCRdb's table has in-frame clones only and misses some. Of fewer than 300,000 clones listed, about 85% are singletons. The sample taken for sequencing was PBMCs or T cells enriched from blood (not recorded which). Receptor source: a woman aged 45 to 65 who had recovered from COVID-19. Each CDR3 is given with its conserved first and last residue. A D gene is named only where the DNA matches it firmly. For some rows the clone size is stated as once, few or many, or as a class when expanded; others skip it.

>11|-|-|TRBJ1-2|TRBV7-8
TGTGCCAGCAGCCCCGGAGGGGCCCTCACCTTC
CASSPGGALTF
>15|-|TRBD1|TRBJ2-7|TRBV28
TGTGCCAGCAGTACCCCGGGACAGGGTTCAAACGAGCAGTACTTC
CASSTPGQGSNEQYF
>15|-|-|TRBJ1-1|TRBV6-5
TGTGCCAGCAGTTACTCGCGAGGATCTAACACTGAAGCTTTCTTT
CASSYSRGSNTEAFF
>15|once|TRBD1|TRBJ1-4|TRBV9
TGTGCCAGCAGCGATACGCGACAGGGGAATGAAAAACTGTTTTTT
CASSDTRQGNEKLFF
>11|-|TRBD1|TRBJ1-2|TRBV30
TGTGCCTGCCAGGGGGCGAGGGGCTACACCTTC
CACQGARGYTF
>14|-|TRBD1|TRBJ1-4|TRBV2
TGTGCCAGCAGTGACCACAGGGGGCTTGAAAAACTGTTTTTT
CASSDHRGLEKLFF
>17|-|TRBD2|TRBJ2-5|TRBV25-1
TGTGCCAGCAGTGATCTCGGACTAGCGGAGAACCAAGAGACCCAGTACTTC
CASSDLGLAENQETQYF
>14|once|-|TRBJ2-2|TRBV28
TGTGCCAGCAGTTTAAGGCCAGGGTCCGGGGAGCTGTTTTTT
CASSLRPGSGELFF
>14|few|-|TRBJ1-2|TRBV2
TGTGCCAGCATGGGGCGGGGTAACAACTATGGCTACACCTTC
CASMGRGNNYGYTF
>14|-|-|TRBJ1-3|TRBV7-8
TGTGCCAGCAGCTTAGTTACGGCTGGAAACACCATATATTTT
CASSLVTAGNTIYF
>11|-|TRBD1|TRBJ2-1|TRBV29-1
TGCAGCGGGGGACAGGACAATGAGCAGTTCTTC
CSGGQDNEQFF
>17|-|-|TRBJ1-1|TRBV6-6
TGTGCCAGCAGTCCCGGCGGAGCATCCACGAGGCACACTGAAGCTTTCTTT
CASSPGGASTRHTEAFF
>12|-|-|TRBJ2-6|TRBV30
TGTGCCTGGACCGCTGGGGCCAACGTCCTGACTTTC
CAWTAGANVLTF
>16|-|TRBD2|TRBJ2-3|TRBV6-1
TGTGCCAGCAGTGAACAACCCGGGGGGAACACAGATACGCAGTATTTT
CASSEQPGGNTDTQYF
>15|-|-|TRBJ2-1|TRBV5-1
TGCGCCAGCAGCTTGGGCGCGAGCTCCTACAATGAGCAGTTCTTC
CASSLGASSYNEQFF
>15|-|TRBD2|TRBJ2-7|TRBV6-5
TGTGCCAGCAGACCTCGACTAGCGGGAGCCTACGAGCAGTACTTC
CASRPRLAGAYEQYF
>15|once|-|TRBJ2-1|TRBV6-2/TRBV6-3
TGTGCCAGCAGCCTCGAGGAGGATTCCTACAATGAGCAGTTCTTC
CASSLEEDSYNEQFF
>15|-|TRBD1|TRBJ1-1|TRBV9
TGTGCCAGCAGCGTGTCACAGGGGGCAGGCGCTGAAGCTTTCTTT
CASSVSQGAGAEAFF
>15|few|TRBD1|TRBJ1-5|TRBV2
TGTGCCAGCAGTGAGGAACAGGGGGGGAATCAGCCCCAGCATTTT
CASSEEQGGNQPQHF
>16|-|TRBD1|TRBJ1-5|TRBV19
TGTGCCAGTAGTATCGCTCCGGGACAGGGCCTTCAGCCCCAGCATTTT
CASSIAPGQGLQPQHF
>15|-|-|TRBJ1-1|TRBV9
TGTGCCAGCAGCGTAGACGACAGTCGGAACACTGAAGCTTTCTTT
CASSVDDSRNTEAFF
>16|-|-|TRBJ2-4|TRBV3-1/TRBV3-2
TGTGCCAGCAGCCCAACCTCGGGGGCGGGAGATAACATTCAGTACTTC
CASSPTSGAGDNIQYF
>15|-|TRBD1|TRBJ1-4|TRBV28
TGTGCCAGCAGTTCCGAGGGACAGGCTCAAGAAAAACTGTTTTTT
CASSSEGQAQEKLFF
>15|-|-|TRBJ1-2|TRBV19
TGTGCCAGTAGTATAGGTCCAGGGGTCATCTATGGCTACACCTTC
CASSIGPGVIYGYTF
>17|once|-|TRBJ1-2|TRBV15
TGTGCCACCAGCAGAGAGGGCCTCACCGGGACATTTTATGGCTACACCTTC
CATSREGLTGTFYGYTF
>14|once|-|TRBJ1-1|TRBV20-1
TGCAGTGCTAGTGCCGGTAGTCAGGGAGGGTTCGCTTTCTTT
CSASAGSQGGFAFF
>16|-|TRBD2|TRBJ2-1|TRBV24-1
TGTGCCACCAGTGATGAAGGACTAGCGGGACTGGGTGAGCAGTTCTTC
CATSDEGLAGLGEQFF
>15|-|-|TRBJ2-7|TRBV5-6
TGTGCCAGCAGCGTACTGGGACTCAGGGTAAACGAGCAGTACTTC
CASSVLGLRVNEQYF
>11|-|-|TRBJ1-2|TRBV27
TGTGCCAGCAGCGCAGGCTATGGCTACACCTTC
CASSAGYGYTF
>13|once|TRBD1|TRBJ2-7|TRBV2
TGTGCCAGCACAGGGACAGGGGTTTACGAGCAGTACTTC
CASTGTGVYEQYF
>16|once|TRBD2|TRBJ2-2|TRBV10-1
TGCGCCAGCAGTGTGGGACTAGCGGGGAACACCGGGGAGCTGTTTTTT
CASSVGLAGNTGELFF
>15|-|TRBD1|TRBJ2-1|TRBV5-8
TGTGCCAGCAGCTTGCCGGACAGGGGATACAATGAGCAGTTCTTC
CASSLPDRGYNEQFF
>14|-|-|TRBJ1-1|TRBV21-1
TGTGCCAGCAGCAAAAAGAGTAGATCCCGAGAAGCTTTCTTT
CASSKKSRSREAFF
>15|-|TRBD2|TRBJ2-1|TRBV7-2
TGTGCCAGCAGCTTACGACTAGCGGGAGTCAATGAGCAGTTCTTC
CASSLRLAGVNEQFF
>18|-|TRBD1|TRBJ2-5|TRBV5-1
TGCGCCAGCAGCTTGGGGCCCAGTACAGGGGATTGGCAAGAGACCCAGTACTTC
CASSLGPSTGDWQETQYF
>15|-|-|TRBJ2-2|TRBV6-2/TRBV6-3
TGTGCCAGCACCCCAGGGGCTTACAGAACCGGGGAGCTGTTTTTT
CASTPGAYRTGELFF
>14|-|-|TRBJ1-1|TRBV5-5
TGTGCCAGCAGCTTGTTTAGCAGCTACACTGAAGCTTTCTTT
CASSLFSSYTEAFF
>15|-|TRBD1|TRBJ1-3|TRBV7-3
TGTGCCAGCAGCGTACAGACAGGGTCTGGAAACACCATATATTTT
CASSVQTGSGNTIYF
>15|-|-|TRBJ1-5|TRBV5-6
TGTGCCAGCAGCTCCCGGGACTCAACTAATCAGCCCCAGCATTTT
CASSSRDSTNQPQHF
>16|-|-|TRBJ2-3|TRBV29-1
TGCAGCGTTACCGTTATCCCAGGGTCAAGCACAGATACGCAGTATTTT
CSVTVIPGSSTDTQYF
>15|-|TRBD1|TRBJ1-1|TRBV10-1
TGCGCCAGCAGCAGACAGGGGACACGCGCAACTGAAGCTTTCTTT
CASSRQGTRATEAFF